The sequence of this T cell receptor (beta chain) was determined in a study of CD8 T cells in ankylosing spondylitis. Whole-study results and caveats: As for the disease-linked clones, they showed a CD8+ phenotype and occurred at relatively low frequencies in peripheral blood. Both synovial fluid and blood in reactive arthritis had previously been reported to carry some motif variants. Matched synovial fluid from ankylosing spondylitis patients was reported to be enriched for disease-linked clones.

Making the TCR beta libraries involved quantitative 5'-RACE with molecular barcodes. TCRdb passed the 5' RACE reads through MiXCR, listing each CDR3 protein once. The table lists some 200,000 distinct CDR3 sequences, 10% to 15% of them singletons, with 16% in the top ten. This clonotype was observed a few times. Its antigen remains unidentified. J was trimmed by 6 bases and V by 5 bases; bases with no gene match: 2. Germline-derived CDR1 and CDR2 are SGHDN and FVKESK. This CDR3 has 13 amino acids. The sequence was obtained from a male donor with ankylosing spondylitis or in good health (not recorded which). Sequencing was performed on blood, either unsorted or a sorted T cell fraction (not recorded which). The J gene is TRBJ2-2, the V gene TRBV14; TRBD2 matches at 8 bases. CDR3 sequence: CASSKAGAGELFF. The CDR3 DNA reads TGTGCCAGCAGCAAAGCGGGGGCCGGGGAGCTGTTTTTT.